A selection of T cell receptor beta chains follows, all from one sample in a study of cytomegalovirus exposure and HLA in healthy donors. The data were produced by immunoSEQ multiplex PCR, yet TCRdb's version contains in-frame clones alone and is incomplete. The data hold some 88,000 clones, with around 96% observed a single time. Material for sequencing was PBMCs. The source is a man aged 18 to 29 in good health and CMV-seronegative. Each CDR3 is given with its conserved first and last residue. The D gene is left open where the match is weak. Only part of the rows carry a size: once, few, many, or a class if the clone is expanded.

d_call	clone_size	j_call	v_call	cdr3_nt	cdr3_aa
.	.	TRBJ1-3	TRBV9	TGTGCCAGCAGCGTAGAGGTGAATCGGGGGGCTGGAAACACCATATATTTT	CASSVEVNRGAGNTIYF
.	once	TRBJ2-3	TRBV14	TGTGCCAGCAGCCAAGATTGGCGGGTGGAAGATACGCAGTATTTT	CASSQDWRVEDTQYF
.	.	TRBJ1-1	TRBV15	TGTGCCACCAGCAGGTTGGGGGGTAAAGCTTTCTTT	CATSRLGGKAFF
.	.	TRBJ1-4	TRBV18	TGTGCCAGCTCACCCTCAGTTGCAACTAATGAAAAACTGTTTTTT	CASSPSVATNEKLFF
.	.	TRBJ2-2	TRBV7-8	TGTGCCAGCAGGTCCTCGCGCGAACACACCGGGGAGCTGTTTTTT	CASRSSREHTGELFF
.	.	TRBJ2-2	TRBV7-8	TGTGCCAGCAGCTTTAAACAGGGATTGGCCGGGGAGCTGTTTTTT	CASSFKQGLAGELFF
.	.	TRBJ1-2	TRBV30	TGTGCCTGGAGTGCAGGGTCTGGCTACACCTTC	CAWSAGSGYTF
.	.	TRBJ1-3	TRBV7-9	TGTGCCAGCAGCGGCCGAAACACCATATATTTT	CASSGRNTIYF
.	.	TRBJ2-1	TRBV19	TGTGCCAGTAGTTCCGGTCCGATCAATGAGCAGTTCTTC	CASSSGPINEQFF
TRBD2	.	TRBJ2-5	TRBV7-3	TGTGCCAGCAGCTTAAGGCCTAGCGGGGGGGAGACCCAGTACTTC	CASSLRPSGGETQYF
TRBD2	.	TRBJ2-7	TRBV5-1	TGCGCCAGCAGCTCCGGACTAGCGGGAGGCGAGCAGTACTTC	CASSSGLAGGEQYF
TRBD1	.	TRBJ1-5	TRBV5-1	TGCGCCAGCAGCTTGGGACAGGGGATTCAGCCCCAGCATTTT	CASSLGQGIQPQHF
TRBD1	.	TRBJ2-3	TRBV5-1	TGCGCCAGCAGCTTGGGGGCCGGGACAGGGGGTGCAGATACGCAGTATTTT	CASSLGAGTGGADTQYF
.	.	TRBJ1-2	TRBV28	TGTGCCAGCAGACGAACCCACCCGGGACATCGTGGCTACACCTTC	CASRRTHPGHRGYTF
.	once	TRBJ1-1	TRBV10-3	TGTGCCATCAGTGAGTTAAGGTCAGCGGGAGCTTTCTTT	CAISELRSAGAFF
.	.	TRBJ1-2	TRBV5-1	TGCGCCAGCAGCTTGACAGGGAAGTTGGATGGCTACACCTTC	CASSLTGKLDGYTF
TRBD1	.	TRBJ1-4	TRBV5-1	TGCGCCAGCAGCGAATCCCCGGGACAGGGTCGAGCTGAAAAACTGTTTTTT	CASSESPGQGRAEKLFF
TRBD2	.	TRBJ2-7	TRBV7-2	TGTGCCAGCAGCCCTCGGACTAGCGGGACCTACGAGCAGTACTTC	CASSPRTSGTYEQYF
TRBD1	.	TRBJ2-7	TRBV29-1	TGCAGCGTTGCGGCAGGGGGCTTCAACGAGCAGTACTTC	CSVAAGGFNEQYF
TRBD1	.	TRBJ2-2	TRBV11-3	TGTGCCAGCAGCGGATTCCGGGACAGGGTTATCACCGGGGAGCTGTTTTTT	CASSGFRDRVITGELFF
TRBD1	.	TRBJ1-2	TRBV4-1	TGCGCCAGCAGCCAAGCTAGGGACAGTGCCCTTAACTATGGCTACACCTTC	CASSQARDSALNYGYTF
.	.	TRBJ1-2	TRBV28	TGTGCCAGCAGTTTCGGGGAAAACGACTATGGCTACACCTTC	CASSFGENDYGYTF
.	.	TRBJ2-2	TRBV6-4	TGTGCCAGCAGTATAGAAAACACCGGGGAGCTGTTTTTT	CASSIENTGELFF
TRBD1	few	TRBJ2-1	TRBV29-1	TGCAGCGCCGAAGGGGACAGGGGGGCCACATACAATGAGCAGTTCTTC	CSAEGDRGATYNEQFF
.	.	TRBJ1-3	TRBV7-2	TGTGCCAGCAGCCCCCGGTTCTCTGGAAACACCATATATTTT	CASSPRFSGNTIYF
.	.	TRBJ1-2	TRBV28	TGTGCCACCGGACACCAGAGAAACTATGGCTACACCTTC	CATGHQRNYGYTF
.	once	TRBJ1-5	TRBV28	TGTGCCAGCAGTTTCCGTCAGCCCCAGCATTTT	CASSFRQPQHF
.	.	TRBJ2-1	TRBV29-1	TGCAGCGTTGACGGGTTAGAAAACAATGAGCAGTTCTTC	CSVDGLENNEQFF
.	.	TRBJ2-7	TRBV5-1	TGCGCCAGCAGCCATTCGGACTTGAATTACGAGCAGTACTTC	CASSHSDLNYEQYF
.	.	TRBJ2-3	TRBV28	TGTGCCAGCAGACTACTAGATACGCAGTATTTT	CASRLLDTQYF
.	.	TRBJ2-2	TRBV6-4	TGTGCCAGCAGTGACTCCATAGCGGGGGAGCTGTTTTTT	CASSDSIAGELFF
TRBD1	.	TRBJ2-7	TRBV19	TGTGCCAGTGGAGGGGACAGGGTTGGGGAGCAGTACTTC	CASGGDRVGEQYF
.	.	TRBJ2-1	TRBV28	TGTGCCAGCATGCCCAGGGTGATAGAAAATGAGCAGTTCTTC	CASMPRVIENEQFF
.	once	TRBJ1-2	TRBV7-2	TGTGCCAGCAGCTTAAGGGGAGGTTATGATTTAGGGGACTATGGCTACACCTTC	CASSLRGGYDLGDYGYTF
.	.	TRBJ1-2	TRBV5-1	TGCGCCAGCAGCTTGGGCCGGAGCAGATCGTTTGGCTACACCTTC	CASSLGRSRSFGYTF
TRBD1	.	TRBJ1-5	TRBV6-1	TGTGCCAGCGGGACAGGAGGAGGGAATCAGCCCCAGCATTTT	CASGTGGGNQPQHF
.	.	TRBJ2-2	TRBV27	TGTGCCAGCAGTTTATCTGTTTACAGGGAACTAACCGGGGAGCTGTTTTTT	CASSLSVYRELTGELFF
TRBD1	.	TRBJ1-1	TRBV29-1	TGCAGCGTTAGACAGGGAGGCACTGAAGCTTTCTTT	CSVRQGGTEAFF
.	.	TRBJ2-1	TRBV19	TGTGCCAGTAGTACAACAGGGCCCAGTAACTACAATGAGCAGTTCTTC	CASSTTGPSNYNEQFF
.	.	TRBJ2-3	TRBV5-6	TGTGCCAGCAGCAGTAAAGCAGGGGTAGATACGCAGTATTTT	CASSSKAGVDTQYF